This T cell receptor beta chain was recovered during a study of cytomegalovirus exposure and HLA in healthy donors. Whole-study findings and limits: According to an earlier analysis, most TCR beta V segments yielded productive rearrangements about 87% or about 30% of the time. Researchers catalogued about 150 TCR beta chains as cytomegalovirus-associated.

About this clone: Its target is unknown.

It was with 60 Vbeta and 13 Jbeta primers that the PCR ran. Sequencing used immunoSEQ multiplex PCR; TCRdb keeps in-frame clones, though not all of them. There are about 82,000 clones in the sample; 70% to 80% occur only once, and 10% to 15% lies in the top ten. V shed 6 bases and J shed 8 bases, with 10 bases lying between them. CDR3 size: 10 residues. Germline assignment: CDR1 SQVTM and CDR2 ANQGSEA. The chain links TRBV29-1 to TRBJ1-2, with a tentative D call TRBD1 (6 bases). The sequencing input was PBMCs. The receptor's source is a human donor in good health. The CDR3 sequence: CSVGTGGYTF. The DNA of the CDR3 is TGCAGCGTGGGTACAGGGGGCTACACCTTC.